This T cell receptor beta chain was identified during a study of read filtering for tumor transcriptome and immune sequencing. Overall study: Among patients, some 17 were male and approximately 15 female, aged about 40 to 90 (mean about 66). Per sample, TCR-region reads ranged about 3.5 to 11 million by IR-seq, roughly 75 to 1,400 by RNA-seq.

CDR1 and CDR2 from the germline V gene are DFQATT and SNEGSKA (reference sequence). This CDR3 region has 16 residues. The library was built from approximately 400 ng RNA with molecular barcoded adaptors for alpha/delta and beta/gamma chains. One entry per CDR3 protein, called by TCRdb with MiXCR from the reads. Among over 90,000 distinct CDR3 sequences, 20% to 25% were seen once, and the ten largest hold roughly 11%. Concerning this clonotype itself: Its target is not known. A much larger clone lies a single base off, so this may be a read error.

Overall study findings and caveats: Single-read clonotypes: around 81% of IR-seq clonotypes (around 3.4% of reads), roughly 73% of RNA-seq clonotypes (roughly 49% of reads). This fraction held mixed bone marrow immune cells after CD138-negative sorting.

The chain joins TRBV20-1 to TRBJ2-5; 9 nucleotides align to TRBD1. Sequencing input: a population of CD138-negative cells sorted from bone marrow. The source of this sequence is a donor aged 40 or older with multiple myeloma. In nucleotides, the CDR3 is TGCAGTACTAGGGGGGACAGGGCGTTTTACCAAGAGACCCAGTACTTC. The encoded protein is CSTRGDRAFYQETQYF.